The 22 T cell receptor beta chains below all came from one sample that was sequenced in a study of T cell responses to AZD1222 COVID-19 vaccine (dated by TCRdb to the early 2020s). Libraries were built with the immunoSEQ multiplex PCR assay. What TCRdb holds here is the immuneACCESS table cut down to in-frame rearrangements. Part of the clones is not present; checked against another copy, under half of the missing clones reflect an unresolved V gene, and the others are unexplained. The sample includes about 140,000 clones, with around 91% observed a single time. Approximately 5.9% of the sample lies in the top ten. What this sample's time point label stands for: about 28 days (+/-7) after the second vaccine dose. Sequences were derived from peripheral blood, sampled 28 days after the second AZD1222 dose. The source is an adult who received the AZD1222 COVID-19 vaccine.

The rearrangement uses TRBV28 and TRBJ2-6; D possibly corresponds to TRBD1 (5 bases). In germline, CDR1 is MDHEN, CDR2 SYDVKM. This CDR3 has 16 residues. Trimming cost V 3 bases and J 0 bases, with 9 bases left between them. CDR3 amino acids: CASSLGQSSGANVLTF. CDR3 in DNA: TGTGCCAGCAGTTTGGGGCAGTCCTCTGGGGCCAACGTCCTGACTTTC.

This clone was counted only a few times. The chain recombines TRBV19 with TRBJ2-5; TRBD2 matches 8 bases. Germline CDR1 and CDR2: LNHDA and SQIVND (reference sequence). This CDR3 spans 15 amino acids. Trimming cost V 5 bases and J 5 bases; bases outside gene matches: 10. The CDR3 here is CASSVDSGMVETQYF. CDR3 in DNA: TGTGCCAGTAGTGTCGATAGCGGGATGGTCGAGACCCAGTACTTC.

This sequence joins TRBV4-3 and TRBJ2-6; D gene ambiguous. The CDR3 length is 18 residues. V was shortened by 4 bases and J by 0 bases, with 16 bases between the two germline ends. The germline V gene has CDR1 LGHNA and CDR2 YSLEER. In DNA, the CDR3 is TGCGCCAGCAGCCGGGCGCCGCGAGATAGCTCTGGGGCCAACGTCCTGACTTTC. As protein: CASSRAPRDSSGANVLTF.

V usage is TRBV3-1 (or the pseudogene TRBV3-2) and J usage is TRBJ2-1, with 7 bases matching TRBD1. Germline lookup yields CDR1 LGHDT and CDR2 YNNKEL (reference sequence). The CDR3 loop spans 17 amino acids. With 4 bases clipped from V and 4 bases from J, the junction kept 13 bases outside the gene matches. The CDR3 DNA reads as TGTGCCAGCAGCCGACAGGGACCGCTGGTCTGGTACAATGAGCAGTTCTTC. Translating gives CASSRQGPLVWYNEQFF.

The CDR3 sequence is CASSRIQGSTF. The CDR3 DNA reads TGTGCCAGCAGCCGAATTCAGGGGTCAACCTTC. V and J are TRBV12-3 or TRBV12-4 and TRBJ1-2; tentatively, D is TRBD1 (6 bases). Trimming removed 6 bases from V and 14 bases from J, with 16 bases in between. The CDR3 consists of 11 residues.

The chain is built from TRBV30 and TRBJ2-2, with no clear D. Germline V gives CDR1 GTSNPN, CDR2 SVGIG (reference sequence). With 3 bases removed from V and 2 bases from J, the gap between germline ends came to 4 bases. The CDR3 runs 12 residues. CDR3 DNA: TGTGCCTGGAGAGGAAACACCGGGGAGCTGTTTTTT. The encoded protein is CAWRGNTGELFF.

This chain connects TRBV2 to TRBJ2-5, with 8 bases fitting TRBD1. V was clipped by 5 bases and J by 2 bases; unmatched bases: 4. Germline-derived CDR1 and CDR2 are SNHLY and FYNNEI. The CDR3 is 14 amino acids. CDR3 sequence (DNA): TGTGCCAGCAGTATGGACAGGGCTCAAGAGACCCAGTACTTC. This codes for CASSMDRAQETQYF.

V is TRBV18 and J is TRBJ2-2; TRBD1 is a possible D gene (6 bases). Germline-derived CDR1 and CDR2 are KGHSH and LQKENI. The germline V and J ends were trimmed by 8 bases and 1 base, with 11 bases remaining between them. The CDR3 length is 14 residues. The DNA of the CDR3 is TGTGCCAGCGTCCAGGGGCAGAACACCGGGGAGCTGTTTTTT. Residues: CASVQGQNTGELFF.

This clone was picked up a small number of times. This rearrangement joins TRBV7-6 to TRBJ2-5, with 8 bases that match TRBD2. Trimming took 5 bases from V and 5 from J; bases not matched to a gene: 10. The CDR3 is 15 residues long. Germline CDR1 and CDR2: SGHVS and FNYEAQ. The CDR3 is CASSVRPAGVETQYF. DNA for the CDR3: TGTGCCAGCAGCGTTAGGCCAGCGGGAGTTGAGACCCAGTACTTC.

CDR3 amino acids: CASSLAGQGAAYEQYF. The DNA for the CDR3 is TGTGCCAGCAGCTTAGCGGGACAGGGGGCTGCCTACGAGCAGTACTTC. The genes are TRBV13 and TRBJ2-7; TRBD1 agrees at 12 bases. This CDR3 comprises 16 residues. From germline, CDR1 is PRHDT and CDR2 FYEKMQ (reference sequence). Trimming cost V 1 base and J 2 bases; bases outside gene matches: 3.

CDR3 nucleotide sequence: TGTGCCAGCAGTTATTTAGATGAGCAGTTCTTC. Translating gives CASSYLDEQFF. The genes are TRBV6-6 and TRBJ2-1; unclear D gene. Between the trimmed V and J ends, which lost 3 bases and 8 bases, there was a span of 5 bases. Per germline, CDR1 MNHNY and CDR2 SVGAGI (reference sequence). The CDR3 runs 11 residues.

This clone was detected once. This CDR3 is CASRPRGSRYGYTF. Written as DNA, the CDR3 is TGTGCCAGCAGACCTCGGGGGTCCCGCTATGGCTACACCTTC. J is TRBJ1-2 and V is TRBV7-9; a weak D match, TRBD1 (5 bases). The ends were cut back, 6 bases at V and 4 bases at J, with 15 bases in the middle. Germline CDR1 and CDR2: SEHNR and FQNEAQ (reference sequence). This CDR3 comprises 14 residues.

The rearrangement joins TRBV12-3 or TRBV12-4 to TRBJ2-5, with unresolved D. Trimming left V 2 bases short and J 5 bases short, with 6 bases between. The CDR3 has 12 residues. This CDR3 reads CASSLSYETQYF. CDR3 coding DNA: TGTGCCAGCAGTTTATCTTACGAGACCCAGTACTTC.

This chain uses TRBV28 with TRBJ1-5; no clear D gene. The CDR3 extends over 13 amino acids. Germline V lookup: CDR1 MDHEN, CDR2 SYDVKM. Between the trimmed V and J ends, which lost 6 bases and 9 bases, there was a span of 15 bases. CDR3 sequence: CASRLETRRPQHF. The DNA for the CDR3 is TGTGCCAGCAGGTTAGAGACCCGTCGGCCCCAGCATTTT.

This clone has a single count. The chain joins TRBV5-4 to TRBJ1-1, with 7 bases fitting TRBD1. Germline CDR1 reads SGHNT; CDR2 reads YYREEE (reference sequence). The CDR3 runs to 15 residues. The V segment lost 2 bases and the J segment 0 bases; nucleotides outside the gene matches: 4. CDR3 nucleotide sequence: TGTGCCAGCAGCTTAAACAGGGGCATGAACACTGAAGCTTTCTTT. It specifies CASSLNRGMNTEAFF.

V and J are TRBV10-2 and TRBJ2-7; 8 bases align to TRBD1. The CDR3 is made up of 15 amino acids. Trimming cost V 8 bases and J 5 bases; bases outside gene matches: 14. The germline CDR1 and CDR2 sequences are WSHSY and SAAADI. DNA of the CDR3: TGCGCCAGCCGGGACAGGAGGGGGTTTGCGGACGAGCAGTACTTC. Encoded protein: CASRDRRGFADEQYF.

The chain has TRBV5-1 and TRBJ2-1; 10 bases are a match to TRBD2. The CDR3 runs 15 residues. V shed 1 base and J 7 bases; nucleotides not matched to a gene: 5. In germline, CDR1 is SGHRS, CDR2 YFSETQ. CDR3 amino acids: CASSLTSGTGNEQFF. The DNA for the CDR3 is TGCGCCAGCAGCTTGACTAGCGGGACGGGAAATGAGCAGTTCTTC. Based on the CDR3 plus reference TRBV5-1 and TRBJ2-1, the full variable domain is KAGVTQTPRYLIKTRGQQVTLSCSPISGHRSVSWYQQTPGQGLQFLFEYFSETQRNKGNFPGRFSGRQFSNSRSEMNVSTLELGDSALYLCASSLTSGTGNEQFFGPGTRLTVL.

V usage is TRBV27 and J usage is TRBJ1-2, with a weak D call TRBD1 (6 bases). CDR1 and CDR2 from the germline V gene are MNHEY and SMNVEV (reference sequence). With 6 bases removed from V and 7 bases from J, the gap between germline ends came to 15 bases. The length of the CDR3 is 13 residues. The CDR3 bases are TGTGCCAGCAGGCCCGGGGGCGCGGCTGGCTACACCTTC. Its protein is CASRPGGAAGYTF.

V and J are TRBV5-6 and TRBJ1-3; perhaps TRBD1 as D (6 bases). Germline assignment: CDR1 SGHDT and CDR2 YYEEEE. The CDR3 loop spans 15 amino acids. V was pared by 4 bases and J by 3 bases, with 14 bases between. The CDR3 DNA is TGTGCCAGCAGCCCACAGGGCCTAGGTGGAAACACCATATATTTT. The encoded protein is CASSPQGLGGNTIYF. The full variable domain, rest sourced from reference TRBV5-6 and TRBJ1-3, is DAGVTQSPTHLIKTRGQQVTLRCSPKSGHDTVSWYQQALGQGPQFIFQYYEEEERQRGNFPDRFSGHQFPNYSSELNVNALLLGDSALYLCASSPQGLGGNTIYFGEGSWLTVV.

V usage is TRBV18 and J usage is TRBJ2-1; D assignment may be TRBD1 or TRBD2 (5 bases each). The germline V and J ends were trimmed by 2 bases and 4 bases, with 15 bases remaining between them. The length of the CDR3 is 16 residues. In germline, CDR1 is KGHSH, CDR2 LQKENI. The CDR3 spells CASSPLRGANYNEQFF. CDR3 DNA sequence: TGTGCCAGCTCACCATTAAGGGGAGCGAATTACAATGAGCAGTTCTTC. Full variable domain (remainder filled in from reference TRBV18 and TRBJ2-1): NAGVMQNPRHLVRRRGQEARLRCSPMKGHSHVYWYRQLPEEGLKFMVYLQKENIIDESGMPKERFSAEFPKEGPSILRIQQVVRGDSAAYFCASSPLRGANYNEQFFGPGTRLTVL.

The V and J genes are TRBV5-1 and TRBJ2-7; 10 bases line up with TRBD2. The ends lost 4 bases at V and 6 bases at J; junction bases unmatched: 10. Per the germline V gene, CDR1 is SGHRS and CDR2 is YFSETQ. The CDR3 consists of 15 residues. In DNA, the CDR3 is TGCGCCAGCAGCCTGGGCACTAGCGGGATCACCGAGCAGTACTTC. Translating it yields CASSLGTSGITEQYF.

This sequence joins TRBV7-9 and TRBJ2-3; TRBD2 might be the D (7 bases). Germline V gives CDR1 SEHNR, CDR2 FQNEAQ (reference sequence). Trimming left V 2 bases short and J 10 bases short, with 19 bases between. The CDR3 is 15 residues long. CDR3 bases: TGTGCCAGCAGCTTAACCCCCTCGGGGGGCCTCGCGCAGTATTTT. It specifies CASSLTPSGGLAQYF.